The 8 T cell receptor beta chains listed next were all sequenced from one sample in a study of blood T cell repertoires in COVID-19. Assay used: immunoSEQ multiplex PCR; TCRdb lists only in-frame clones, some missing. The repertoire holds about 370,000 clones, with around 92% as singletons. The source material was PBMCs or T cells enriched from blood (not recorded which). The source is a woman in her 30s who had recovered from COVID-19.

The chain joins TRBV7-9 to TRBJ2-7; D possibly corresponds to TRBD2 (5 bases). This CDR3 contains 14 residues. The germline V and J ends were trimmed by 2 bases and 9 bases, with 17 bases remaining between them. From germline, CDR1 is SEHNR and CDR2 FQNEAQ (reference sequence). The CDR3 loop reads CASSLIPIGEMQYF. The CDR3 coding sequence is TGTGCCAGCAGCTTAATCCCCATCGGGGAGATGCAGTACTTC. The full variable domain, rest sourced from reference TRBV7-9 and TRBJ2-7, is DTGVSQNPRHKITKRGQNVTFRCDPISEHNRLYWYRQTLGQGPEFLTYFQNEAQLEKSRLLSDRFSAERPKGSFSTLEIQRTEQGDSAMYLCASSLIPIGEMQYFGPGTRLTVT.

This chain joins TRBV24-1 and TRBJ1-2; D uncertain. The CDR3 is made up of 14 amino acids. The germline V gene encodes CDR1 KGHDR and CDR2 SFDVKD. Trimming removed 9 bases at V and 0 bases at J, with 13 bases between. CDR3 in DNA: TGTGCCACCGAAACAGCCCTGCCTAACTATGGCTACACCTTC. Protein sequence: CATETALPNYGYTF.

The chain carries TRBV30 and TRBJ1-1, with a possible D match to TRBD1 (6 bases). Germline CDR1 and CDR2: GTSNPN and SVGIG (reference sequence). The CDR3 spans 13 residues. V dropped 1 base and J dropped 1 base, with 7 bases sitting between them. This chain's CDR3 is CAWSGRGNTEAFF. The CDR3, as DNA: TGTGCCTGGAGTGGCAGGGGGAACACTGAAGCTTTCTTT.

The rearrangement joins TRBV11-2 to TRBJ1-4; D is uncertain. The germline V gene has CDR1 SGHAT and CDR2 FQNNGV. Between the trimmed V and J ends, which lost 1 base and 5 bases, there was a span of 11 bases. This CDR3 contains 15 residues. In nucleotides, the CDR3 is TGTGCCAGCAGCTTAGGCCCAGAAGTCAATGAAAAACTGTTTTTT. Translating it yields CASSLGPEVNEKLFF.

J is TRBJ1-5 and V is TRBV6-5; maybe TRBD1 (6 bases). Between the trimmed V and J ends, which lost 6 bases and 7 bases, there was a span of 13 bases. CDR1 is MNHEY and CDR2 is SVGAGI in the germline V gene. CDR3 length equals 13 residues. CDR3 amino acids: CASRSRGGQPQHF. CDR3 coding DNA: TGTGCCAGCAGATCCAGGGGCGGGCAGCCCCAGCATTTT.

The rearrangement uses TRBV5-4 and TRBJ2-7; TRBD1 agrees at 7 bases. Trimming cost V 0 bases and J 3 bases; bases outside gene matches: 3. Germline V gene lookup returns CDR1 SGHNT and CDR2 YYREEE (reference sequence). The CDR3 loop spans 14 amino acids. CDR3 nucleotides: TGTGCCAGCAGCTTGGGGGACAGCCACTACGAGCAGTACTTC. Protein sequence: CASSLGDSHYEQYF.

V and J are TRBV27 and TRBJ2-7; 8 bases are shared with TRBD1. Germline assignment: CDR1 MNHEY and CDR2 SMNVEV (reference sequence). This CDR3 is 18 amino acids long. The J segment lost 7 bases and the V segment lost 5 bases, leaving 22 bases of the junction unmatched. The CDR3 is CASSGRQGRQRAPNEQYF. CDR3 coding DNA: TGTGCCAGCAGTGGGAGACAGGGGAGGCAGCGGGCCCCTAATGAGCAGTACTTC.

The chain has TRBV4-1 and TRBJ2-3, with 7 positions matching TRBD2. The CDR3 spans 16 residues. J gave up 0 bases and V 6 bases, and 9 bases lay outside the gene matches. Germline V CDR1 and CDR2: MGHRA, YSYEKL. CDR3 nucleotides: TGCGCCAGCAGTTCTATGGCACTAGCGAGCACAGATACGCAGTATTTT. It translates to CASSSMALASTDTQYF.